Shown below are 10 T cell receptor beta chains from a single sample sequenced in a study of regulatory T cells in long-lasting Graves disease. As for time point: newly diagnosed GD, antithyroid drugs for less than 3 months. PBMC RNA was the source of the TCR library. The authors built TCR beta libraries using iRepertoire HTBI primers and Arm-PCR of CDR3 regions. TCRdb reanalysed the multiplex PCR reads using MiXCR and keeps one entry per CDR3 protein. The profile shows about 530,000 distinct CDR3 sequences, about 15% of them singletons. Separately, the same data were catalogued under a study of T cells in Graves' hyperthyroidism and ophthalmopathy.

The sample here was peripheral blood mononuclear cells (PBMCs), taken at new diagnosis, from a patient treated with antithyroid drugs. Source of these receptors: a woman aged 40 to 65 with Graves disease.

The rearrangement joins TRBV11-2 to TRBJ2-5; possible D gene TRBD1, 5 bases. Germline lookup yields CDR1 SGHAT and CDR2 FQNNGV. The CDR3 loop spans 15 amino acids. Trimming shortened V by 4 bases and J by 4 bases, and 16 bases separated the two germline ends. The CDR3 region is CASSSADRVAETQYF. CDR3 nucleotide sequence: TGTGCCAGCAGCTCAGCCGACAGAGTTGCAGAGACCCAGTACTTC.

The chain employs TRBV28 and TRBJ1-1; 8 nucleotides agree with TRBD1. The J segment lost 3 bases and the V segment lost 6 bases, leaving 12 bases of the junction unmatched. Germline CDR1 reads MDHEN; CDR2 reads SYDVKM. The CDR3 totals 16 residues. The CDR3 protein is CASRNGQGREDTEAFF. DNA for the CDR3: TGTGCCAGCAGGAACGGACAGGGAAGGGAAGACACTGAAGCTTTCTTT.

The chain links TRBV4-2 to TRBJ2-1; 13 bases align to TRBD2. This CDR3 contains 16 residues. Trimming took 4 bases from V and 10 from J; bases not matched to a gene: 10. Germline V CDR1 and CDR2: LGHNA, YNFKEQ. CDR3 loop: CASSRGTSGGAGEQFF. The CDR3 region has the DNA TGTGCCAGCAGCCGCGGCACTAGCGGGGGGGCAGGGGAGCAGTTCTTC.

This clonotype was picked up many times. The rearrangement joins TRBV2 to TRBJ2-7; 9 bases line up with TRBD2. The CDR3 spans 15 residues. V dropped 6 bases and J dropped 2; count of bases not matched to a gene: 8. Germline V gene lookup returns CDR1 SNHLY and CDR2 FYNNEI. The CDR3 bases are TGTGCCAGCAGAGCCTCCGGACTAGCGACCTACGAGCAGTACTTC. Translating gives CASRASGLATYEQYF.

This clonotype was recorded many times. J is TRBJ2-1 and V is TRBV29-1; the match to TRBD2 covers 8 bases. Germline CDR1 reads SQVTM; CDR2 reads ANQGSEA. The CDR3 extends over 16 amino acids. V trimming: 4 bases; J trimming: 0 bases; junction bases outside the gene matches: 8. The DNA for the CDR3 is TGCAGCGTTGGGAGCGGGGGACCCAGCTCCTACAATGAGCAGTTCTTC. Encoded protein: CSVGSGGPSSYNEQFF.

Notes on this clonotype: No DNA is shown, since the ends of the CDR3 on it are uncertain; the CDR3 is the one TCRdb lists. V usage is TRBV7-2 and J usage is TRBJ2-3; no check of the table's D call, TRBD2, against the DNA was made. Both ends counted, the CDR3 spans 21 residues. Looked up from germline, CDR1 is SGHTA and CDR2 is FQGNSA. The CDR3 sequence is CASSFYICSAPGTSGADTQYF.

This clonotype showed up just a few times. The chain links TRBV2 to TRBJ2-7; D remains ambiguous. The CDR3 has 12 amino acids. Between the trimmed V and J ends, which lost 5 bases and 4 bases, there was a span of 9 bases. Looked up from germline, CDR1 is SNHLY and CDR2 is FYNNEI. The CDR3 DNA reads TGTGCCAGCAGTAGGGCCGCATACGAGCAGTACTTC. Translating it yields CASSRAAYEQYF.

This chain uses TRBV24-1 with TRBJ1-5, with TRBD1 as a possible D gene (6 bases). Trimming pared 5 bases from V and 3 bases from J, leaving 16 bases between. The CDR3 consists of 16 residues. Germline V gives CDR1 KGHDR, CDR2 SFDVKD. CDR3 in amino acids: CATSGGGQASNQPQHF. CDR3 DNA: TGTGCCACCAGTGGGGGGGGGCAAGCCTCCAATCAGCCCCAGCATTTT.

This clonotype occurred many times. J is TRBJ2-3 and V is TRBV2; 7 bases agree with TRBD2. V lost 6 bases and J lost 8; bases outside the gene matches: 14. Per germline, CDR1 SNHLY and CDR2 FYNNEI. The CDR3 has 15 amino acids. The CDR3 region has the DNA TGTGCCAGCAGGGGAGGGACTTCTCAGGGCGGTACGCAGTATTTT. It is translated as CASRGGTSQGGTQYF.

This clonotype was seen at least ten times. V is TRBV4-2 and J is TRBJ1-2; D unclear. The CDR3 loop spans 14 amino acids. Germline CDR1 is LGHNA and CDR2 is YNFKEQ. Deletions cut 1 base from V and 8 bases from J, with 14 bases between. CDR3 loop: CASSQAEQRLGYTF. The CDR3 coding sequence is TGTGCCAGCAGCCAAGCAGAACAGCGATTAGGCTACACCTTC.